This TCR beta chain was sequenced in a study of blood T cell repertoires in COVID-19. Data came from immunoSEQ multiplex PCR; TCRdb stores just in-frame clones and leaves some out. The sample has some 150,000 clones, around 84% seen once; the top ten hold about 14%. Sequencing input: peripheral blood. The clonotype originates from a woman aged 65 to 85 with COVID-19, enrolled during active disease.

CDR3: CASSLTRNRNQPQHF. The DNA for the CDR3 is TGTGCCAGCAGTTTAACCAGGAACCGCAATCAGCCCCAGCATTTT. This sequence joins TRBV6-5 and TRBJ1-5; unclear D gene. Between the trimmed V and J ends, which lost 4 bases and 2 bases, there was a span of 12 bases. The CDR3 is made up of 15 amino acids. Germline V gene sequence: CDR1 MNHEY, CDR2 SVGAGI.